Sequencing of this T cell receptor (beta chain) was carried out in a study of T cell responses to AZD1222 COVID-19 vaccine. Study background: Second-dose groups at about 4 or about 12 weeks were pooled.

Notes on the study in general: Following two doses of AZD1222, Spike-specific TCR breadth and depth rose. Vaccine-associated CD4 TCRs spanned spike, dominant at 160-218 and 743-854. Seropositive status at baseline applied to only a handful of AZD1222 recipients.

With regard to this clone: Antigen unknown.

Clones were read by immunoSEQ multiplex PCR, and TCRdb kept only the in-frame ones, dropping some. The sample consists of over 100,000 clones, 70% to 90% of them appearing once. The CDR3 totals 11 residues. V shed 8 bases and J shed 2 bases, with 4 bases lying between them. The germline V gene has CDR1 SNHLY and CDR2 FYNNEI. The chain combines TRBV2 with TRBJ2-1, with D uncertain. The sequenced sample was peripheral blood, obtained on day 0 of AZD1222 vaccination. This sequence was found in an adult in good health. The CDR3 nucleotides read TGTGCCAGCGCCGCCTACAATGAGCAGTTCTTC. This encodes CASAAYNEQFF.